This TCR beta chain was recovered during a study of response to subunit inactivated influenza vaccine. Each CDR3 protein gets one entry after TCRdb re-called the RT-PCR reads with MiXCR. The sample includes 300,000 to 350,000 distinct CDR3 sequences, roughly a fifth of them seen just once. The CDR3 covers 16 residues. Trimming removed 1 base from V and 0 bases from J, with 9 bases in between. Looked up from germline, CDR1 is SGHDN and CDR2 is FVKESK. There are a few counts of this clonotype. This clonotype was obtained from a man between 50 and 69 years old who received an inactivated influenza vaccine. V usage is TRBV14 and J usage is TRBJ1-4; D is uncertain. Sequencing used PBMCs from blood, obtained about 20 months after vaccination. The CDR3 loop reads CASSQALRATNEKLFF. CDR3 nucleotide sequence: TGTGCCAGCAGCCAAGCCCTCAGAGCAACTAATGAAAAACTGTTTTTT.